This T cell receptor beta chain was recorded in a study of blood T cell repertoires in COVID-19. Across the study: COVID-19 samples, acute and convalescent, were from the United States, Italy and Spain. The analysed material was cDNA or gDNA that came from T cells, B-cell-depleted T cells, or PBMCs.

The germline V gene has CDR1 SGHTA and CDR2 FQGNSA. Trimming removed 2 bases from V and 2 bases from J, with 6 bases in between. The CDR3 consists of 13 residues. Sequencing was performed with immunoSEQ multiplex PCR; in TCRdb, only in-frame clones are kept and a portion is missing. Here the sample spans more than 85,000 clones, approximately 80% being singletons. As concerns this clone: In the same sample, other DNA sequences code for this CDR3.

This TCR came from a human donor in a cohort sampled during active COVID-19. The sample comprised peripheral blood. The V call is TRBV7-2, the J call TRBJ1-2; D is possibly TRBD1 (5 bases). The CDR3 region is CASSLRGNYGYTF. CDR3 bases: TGTGCCAGCAGCTTACGGGGGAACTATGGCTACACCTTC.